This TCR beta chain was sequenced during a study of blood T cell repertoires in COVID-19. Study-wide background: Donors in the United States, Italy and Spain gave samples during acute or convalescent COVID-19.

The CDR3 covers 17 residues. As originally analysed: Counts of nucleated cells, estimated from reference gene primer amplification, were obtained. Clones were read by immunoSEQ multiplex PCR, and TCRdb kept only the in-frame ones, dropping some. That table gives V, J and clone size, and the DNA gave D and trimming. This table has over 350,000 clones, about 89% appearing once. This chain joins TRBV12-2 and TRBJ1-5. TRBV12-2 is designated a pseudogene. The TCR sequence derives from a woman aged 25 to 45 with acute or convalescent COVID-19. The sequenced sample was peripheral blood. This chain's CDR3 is CASRLEMGETRGQPQHF. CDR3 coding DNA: TGTGCAAGTCGCTTAGAGATGGGTGAGACCCGAGGCCAGCCCCAGCATTTT.